The T cell receptor (beta chain) described here comes from a study of blood T cell repertoires in COVID-19. Source study methods: Reference gene primer amplification gave nucleated cell count estimates. The repertoire was sequenced with immunoSEQ multiplex PCR; TCRdb's copy has only in-frame clones and lacks some. V, J and clone size reflect that table, while D and trimming were determined from the DNA. The data show 80,000 or so clones, roughly nine tenths seen once. Germline V lookup: CDR1 MDHEN, CDR2 SYDVKM. There are 14 residues in the CDR3. V was shortened by 5 bases and J by 3 bases, with 14 bases between the two germline ends.

This TCR derives from a woman aged 45-60 years in a cohort sampled during active COVID-19. This chain joins TRBV28 and TRBJ2-7, with D tentatively TRBD1 (5 bases). The material sequenced was peripheral blood. The CDR3 coding sequence is TGTGCCAGCAGTAGGCCAGGGTCGGACTACGAGCAGTACTTC. This sequence encodes CASSRPGSDYEQYF.